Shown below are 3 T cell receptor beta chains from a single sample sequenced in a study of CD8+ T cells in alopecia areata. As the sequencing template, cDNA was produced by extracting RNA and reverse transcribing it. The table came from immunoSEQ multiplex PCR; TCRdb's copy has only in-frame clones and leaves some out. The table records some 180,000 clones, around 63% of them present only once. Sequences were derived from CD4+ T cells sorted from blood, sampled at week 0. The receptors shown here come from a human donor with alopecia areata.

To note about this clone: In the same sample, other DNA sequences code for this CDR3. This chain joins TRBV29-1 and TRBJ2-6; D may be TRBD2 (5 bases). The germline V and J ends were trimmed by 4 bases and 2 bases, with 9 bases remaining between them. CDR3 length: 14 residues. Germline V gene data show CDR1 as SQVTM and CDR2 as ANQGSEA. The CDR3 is CSVGSGAGANVLTF. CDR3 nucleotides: TGCAGCGTTGGGTCCGGGGCTGGGGCCAACGTCCTGACTTTC.

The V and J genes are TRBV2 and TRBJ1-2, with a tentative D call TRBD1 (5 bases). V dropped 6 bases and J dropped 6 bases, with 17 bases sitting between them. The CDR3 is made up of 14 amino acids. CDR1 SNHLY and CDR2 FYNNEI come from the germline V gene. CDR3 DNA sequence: TGTGCCAGCAGGCCCAGCACACAGGAGGATGGCTACACCTTC. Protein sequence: CASRPSTQEDGYTF.

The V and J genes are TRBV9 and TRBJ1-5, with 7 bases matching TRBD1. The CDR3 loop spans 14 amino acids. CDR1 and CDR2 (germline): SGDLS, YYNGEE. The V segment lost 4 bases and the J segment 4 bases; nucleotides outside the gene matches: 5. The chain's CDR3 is CASSRDRGNQPQHF. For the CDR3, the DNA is TGTGCCAGCAGCCGGGACAGAGGAAATCAGCCCCAGCATTTT. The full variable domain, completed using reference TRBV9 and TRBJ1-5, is DSGVTQTPKHLITATGQRVTLRCSPRSGDLSVYWYQQSLDQGLQFLIQYYNGEERAKGNILERFSAQQFPDLHSELNLSSLELGDSALYFCASSRDRGNQPQHFGDGTRLSIL.